The rows below give T cell receptor beta chains drawn from one sample of a study of shared clonotypes between healthy human individuals. The method was immunoSEQ multiplex PCR; TCRdb's version includes in-frame clones alone and lacks a portion of them. The sample consists of about 1,900,000 clones, about 95% of them appearing once. Material: naive CD8+ T cells sorted from blood. Receptors originate from a young man in good health. Both conserved end residues are part of each CDR3. The D gene is left open where the match is weak. Clone size appears in some rows only: once, few, many, or a class for an expanded clone.

TRBJ1-2,NA,NA,TRBV4-3,CASSQDSGGWGIDGYTF,TGCGCCAGCAGCCAAGATTCTGGGGGTTGGGGGATTGATGGCTACACCTTC
TRBJ1-1,NA,NA,TRBV27,CASSFQGLVTEAFF,TGTGCCAGCAGTTTCCAGGGCCTGGTCACTGAAGCTTTCTTT
TRBJ2-7,TRBD1,NA,TRBV9,CASSGTGAGEQYF,TGTGCCAGCAGCGGGACAGGGGCCGGGGAGCAGTACTTC
TRBJ2-1,NA,NA,TRBV4-3,CASSQDSDPRSYNEQFF,TGCGCCAGCAGCCAAGATTCCGACCCCCGCTCCTACAATGAGCAGTTCTTC
TRBJ1-1,NA,NA,TRBV15,CATSSRRVSVEAFF,TGTGCCACCAGCAGTCGTAGGGTATCGGTGGAAGCTTTCTTT
TRBJ2-5,NA,NA,TRBV7-9,CASSFLTALQETQYF,TGTGCCAGCAGCTTTTTGACAGCTCTCCAAGAGACCCAGTACTTC
TRBJ1-2,NA,NA,TRBV6-4,CASSDSRQGGYTF,TGTGCCAGCAGTGACAGCCGTCAAGGCGGCTACACCTTC
TRBJ2-7,NA,NA,TRBV27,CASSSRGNEQYF,TGTGCCAGCAGTTCCCGGGGTAACGAGCAGTACTTC
TRBJ1-1,TRBD1,NA,TRBV27,CASGQGGTEAFF,TGTGCCAGCGGACAGGGGGGCACTGAAGCTTTCTTT
TRBJ2-7,TRBD2,NA,TRBV4-3,CASSQDPGLADYEQYF,TGCGCCAGCAGCCAAGACCCGGGACTAGCGGATTACGAGCAGTACTTC
TRBJ1-2,TRBD1,NA,TRBV12-5,CASGLVTGGYYGYTF,TGTGCTAGTGGTTTGGTAACAGGGGGCTACTATGGCTACACCTTC
TRBJ2-7,TRBD2,NA,TRBV5-6,CASPRGGLSSYEQYF,TGTGCCAGCCCCCGGGGGGGGCTCAGCTCCTACGAGCAGTACTTC
TRBJ2-3,TRBD2,once,TRBV9,CASSDPGLAGGVGTDTQYF,TGTGCCAGCAGCGATCCGGGACTAGCGGGGGGAGTCGGCACAGATACGCAGTATTTT
TRBJ2-1,TRBD2,NA,TRBV27,CASSSSGTYNEQFF,TGTGCCAGCAGCTCTAGCGGTACTTACAATGAGCAGTTCTTC
TRBJ2-1,NA,NA,TRBV7-9,CASSLSTVEQFF,TGTGCCAGCAGCTTATCGACGGTTGAGCAGTTCTTC
TRBJ1-2,TRBD1,NA,TRBV29-1,CSVGVGGTGGDYGYTF,TGCAGCGTTGGGGTTGGAGGGACAGGGGGCGACTATGGCTACACCTTC
TRBJ2-5,NA,NA,TRBV6-5,CASTQRGKETQYF,TGTGCCAGCACCCAAAGGGGGAAAGAGACCCAGTACTTC
TRBJ1-5,NA,NA,TRBV9,CASSVRDTDREPQHF,TGTGCCAGCAGCGTACGGGACACGGATAGGGAGCCCCAGCATTTT
TRBJ2-7,NA,NA,TRBV19,CASTPGEGWSEQYF,TGTGCCAGTACCCCAGGGGAGGGATGGTCCGAGCAGTACTTC
TRBJ2-4,TRBD2,once,TRBV27,CASRILAGGRDIQYF,TGTGCCAGCAGGATACTAGCGGGTGGGAGGGACATTCAGTACTTC
TRBJ1-1,NA,NA,TRBV5-6,CASSLPRQDTEAFF,TGTGCCAGCAGCTTACCTAGACAGGACACTGAAGCTTTCTTT
TRBJ1-5,NA,NA,TRBV2,CASSEGQLQHF,TGTGCCAGCAGTGAAGGTCAGCTCCAGCATTTT
TRBJ2-1,NA,NA,TRBV27,CASQGAPNEQFF,TGTGCCAGCCAGGGAGCCCCCAATGAGCAGTTCTTC
TRBJ2-7,TRBD2,NA,TRBV4-1,CASSQEFIAGGYEQYF,TGCGCCAGCAGCCAAGAATTTATAGCGGGAGGCTACGAGCAGTACTTC
TRBJ2-2,NA,once,TRBV9,CASSVPSTGELFF,TGTGCCAGCAGCGTACCATCCACCGGGGAGCTGTTTTTT
TRBJ1-5,NA,NA,TRBV4-1,CASSQGGKQPQHF,TGCGCCAGCAGCCAAGGGGGAAAACAGCCCCAGCATTTT
TRBJ1-3,TRBD1,NA,TRBV19,CASSINRQGSFPSSGNTIYF,TGTGCCAGTAGTATAAATCGACAGGGAAGTTTCCCGAGCTCTGGAAACACCATATATTTT